Below, 8 T cell receptor beta chains from the same sample are listed, as sequenced in a study of cytomegalovirus exposure and HLA in healthy donors. Only in-frame clones appear in the TCRdb table, and some are missing; sequencing was by immunoSEQ multiplex PCR. This repertoire shows hundreds of thousands of clones, 70% to 90% found once; its top ten account for 4.5% to 6%. The specimen sequenced was PBMCs. Receptors were obtained from a woman under 30 in good health and CMV-seronegative.

J is TRBJ1-1 and V is TRBV29-1, with D perhaps TRBD1 (5 bases). V gave up 3 bases and J gave up 4 bases, with 12 bases separating them. Per germline, CDR1 SQVTM and CDR2 ANQGSEA. The CDR3 has 13 amino acids. The CDR3 region is CSVDGGRSTEAFF. Written as DNA, the CDR3 is TGCAGCGTTGATGGGGGAAGAAGCACTGAAGCTTTCTTT.

The chain combines TRBV6-1 with TRBJ2-3; 7 nucleotides line up with TRBD2. Unmatched junction bases numbered 7, after V lost 5 bases and J lost 2 bases. CDR1 is MNHNS and CDR2 is SASEGT in the germline V gene. The CDR3 spans 15 residues. The CDR3 DNA sequence: TGTGCCAGCAGTACCCTGGGGGGGTACACAGATACGCAGTATTTT. This gives the protein CASSTLGGYTDTQYF.

The rearrangement joins TRBV4-1 to TRBJ2-1; 9 nucleotides match TRBD2. Germline V gene lookup returns CDR1 MGHRA and CDR2 YSYEKL. V was pared by 5 bases and J by 2 bases, with 7 bases of the junction left unmatched. This CDR3 has 16 amino acids. CDR3 loop: CASSEAGGLAYNEQFF. DNA for the CDR3: TGCGCCAGCAGCGAGGCGGGGGGGCTCGCCTACAATGAGCAGTTCTTC.

This sequence joins TRBV5-1 and TRBJ2-1; a weak D match, TRBD1 (6 bases). Trimming removed 3 bases from V and 5 bases from J, with 15 bases in between. The CDR3 covers 15 residues. Germline V CDR1 and CDR2: SGHRS, YFSETQ. CDR3 residues: CASSSRQALDNEQFF. Here the CDR3 DNA reads TGCGCCAGCAGCTCCCGACAGGCCCTCGACAATGAGCAGTTCTTC.

The chain uses TRBV29-1 and TRBJ2-4; D is undetermined. The CDR3 loop spans 15 amino acids. Trimming shortened V by 0 bases and J by 2 bases, and 11 bases separated the two germline ends. CDR1 is SQVTM and CDR2 is ANQGSEA in the germline V gene. CDR3 in DNA: TGCAGCGTTGAAGATCCGAGGTCCACCAAAAACATTCAGTACTTC. Translated, it gives CSVEDPRSTKNIQYF.

This clone was found a few times. The same CDR3 arises from other DNA sequences in this sample as well. The rearrangement uses TRBV2 and TRBJ1-4; D remains unclear. V lost 1 base, J lost 8 bases, and 11 bases lay in between. This CDR3 has 14 amino acids. Germline lookup yields CDR1 SNHLY and CDR2 FYNNEI. Written as DNA, the CDR3 is TGTGCCAGCAGTGAAGGAGGGCAAGGGGAAAAACTGTTTTTT. The encoded protein is CASSEGGQGEKLFF.

For the CDR3, the DNA is TGTGCCAGCACCCGACAGGGATACACTGAAGCTTTCTTT. Amino acid sequence: CASTRQGYTEAFF. The V gene is TRBV7-9, the J gene TRBJ1-1; TRBD1 aligns across 7 bases. After removal of 7 bases from V and 3 bases from J, the junction contained 5 bases not matched to a gene. Germline V CDR1 and CDR2: SEHNR, FQNEAQ (reference sequence). The CDR3 spans 13 residues.

This clone was seen only once. This chain joins TRBV19 and TRBJ2-7; 9 bases are a match to TRBD1. The germline CDR1 and CDR2 sequences are LNHDA and SQIVND (reference sequence). This CDR3 is built from 15 residues. The CDR3 region has the DNA TGTAACCACGGACAGGGGAATCCTCGAACCTACGAGCAGTACTTC. Translated: CNHGQGNPRTYEQYF.